The rows below give T cell receptor beta chains drawn from one sample of a study of PD-1 blockade in classical Hodgkin lymphoma. Repertoires were generated with immunoSEQ multiplex PCR, while TCRdb's copy carries only in-frame clones and drops some. This sample yields roughly 13,000 clones, of which around 92% are seen a single time; over 9.5% belongs to the top ten. Sequencing was performed on peripheral blood mononuclear cells (PBMCs), taken at baseline. The receptors come from a human donor with classical Hodgkin lymphoma. CDR3s include the opening cysteine and the closing phenylalanine or tryptophan. The order of the fields is clone size, J gene, V gene, D gene, CDR3 DNA, CDR3 protein. D genes are given only for firm matches. Clone size appears in some rows only: once, few, many, or a class for an expanded clone.

clone size: .; J gene: TRBJ1-1; V gene: TRBV15; D gene: .; CDR3 DNA: TGTGCCACCAGCAGAGATCATACGTCTGAAGCTTTCTTT; CDR3 protein: CATSRDHTSEAFF
clone size: .; J gene: TRBJ2-3; V gene: TRBV19; D gene: TRBD2; CDR3 DNA: TGTGCCAGTAGTCCTCAGCGGGGGGGCACAGATACGCAGTATTTT; CDR3 protein: CASSPQRGGTDTQYF
clone size: .; J gene: TRBJ1-2; V gene: TRBV6-1; D gene: .; CDR3 DNA: TGTGCCAGCAGCCAACAGGGAAACTATGGCTACACCTTC; CDR3 protein: CASSQQGNYGYTF
clone size: .; J gene: TRBJ2-7; V gene: TRBV6-5; D gene: .; CDR3 DNA: TGTGCCAGCAGTTATTTCAGGGAGTACGAGCAGTACTTC; CDR3 protein: CASSYFREYEQYF
clone size: .; J gene: TRBJ1-1; V gene: TRBV5-1; D gene: .; CDR3 DNA: TGCGCCAGCAGCTCCGCGGGTTCGAACACTGAAGCTTTCTTT; CDR3 protein: CASSSAGSNTEAFF
clone size: .; J gene: TRBJ2-5; V gene: TRBV5-4; D gene: .; CDR3 DNA: TGTGCCAGCAAGGCAGAAGCGTACCAAGAGACCCAGTACTTC; CDR3 protein: CASKAEAYQETQYF
clone size: medium-sized; J gene: TRBJ2-5; V gene: TRBV7-9; D gene: .; CDR3 DNA: TGTGCCAGCAGCTTATGGTACAGACAAGAGACCCAGTACTTC; CDR3 protein: CASSLWYRQETQYF
clone size: .; J gene: TRBJ2-2; V gene: TRBV5-1; D gene: TRBD1; CDR3 DNA: TGCGCCAGCAGCTTGGAACAGGGGGCGGTCGGGGAGCTGTTTTTT; CDR3 protein: CASSLEQGAVGELFF
clone size: few; J gene: TRBJ1-6; V gene: TRBV2; D gene: .; CDR3 DNA: TGTGCCAGCAGTGATCAAGGGACACATTCACCCCTCCACTTT; CDR3 protein: CASSDQGTHSPLHF
clone size: .; J gene: TRBJ2-7; V gene: TRBV7-9; D gene: .; CDR3 DNA: TGTGCCAGCAGCTTAGTGGTCACGGACGTATACTACGAGCAGTACTTC; CDR3 protein: CASSLVVTDVYYEQYF
clone size: .; J gene: TRBJ1-2; V gene: TRBV5-1; D gene: .; CDR3 DNA: TGCGCCAGCAGCTTGGCAGGGATAAGTGGCTACACCTTC; CDR3 protein: CASSLAGISGYTF
clone size: .; J gene: TRBJ2-7; V gene: TRBV6-5; D gene: TRBD2; CDR3 DNA: TGTGCCAGCAGTTACTCGAGGCCTAGCGGGGCCTACGAGCAGTACTTC; CDR3 protein: CASSYSRPSGAYEQYF
clone size: .; J gene: TRBJ1-1; V gene: TRBV5-1; D gene: TRBD1; CDR3 DNA: TGCGCCAGCAGCTCACAGGGGGGCGACACTGAAGCTTTCTTT; CDR3 protein: CASSSQGGDTEAFF
clone size: .; J gene: TRBJ1-4; V gene: TRBV2; D gene: .; CDR3 DNA: TGTGCCAGCTCTCAGCAGGAAAAACTGTTTTTT; CDR3 protein: CASSQQEKLFF
clone size: .; J gene: TRBJ2-3; V gene: TRBV5-1; D gene: .; CDR3 DNA: TGCGCCAGCAGCCAGACAGGTTTACCGGGAGATACGCAGTATTTT; CDR3 protein: CASSQTGLPGDTQYF
clone size: .; J gene: TRBJ1-2; V gene: TRBV19; D gene: .; CDR3 DNA: TGTGCCAGTAGTATAGATCTGGGGGGAAGGCGGTATGGCTACACCTTC; CDR3 protein: CASSIDLGGRRYGYTF
clone size: once; J gene: TRBJ2-7; V gene: TRBV5-1; D gene: TRBD2; CDR3 DNA: TGCGCCAGCAGCTTGGGGGGACTAGCGGGGTACGAGCAGTACTTC; CDR3 protein: CASSLGGLAGYEQYF
clone size: .; J gene: TRBJ1-4; V gene: TRBV28; D gene: TRBD1; CDR3 DNA: TGTGCCAGCAGCCACGCGGGACAGGGAGGTGAAAAACTGTTTTTT; CDR3 protein: CASSHAGQGGEKLFF
clone size: .; J gene: TRBJ1-3; V gene: TRBV5-1; D gene: TRBD1; CDR3 DNA: TGCGCCAGCAGCAGAGAGGGACAGGCAGGAAACACCATATATTTT; CDR3 protein: CASSREGQAGNTIYF
clone size: .; J gene: TRBJ1-6; V gene: TRBV5-1; D gene: .; CDR3 DNA: TGCGCCAGCAGTTCAGGCGGTGATAATTCACCCCTCCACTTT; CDR3 protein: CASSSGGDNSPLHF
clone size: .; J gene: TRBJ1-5; V gene: TRBV2; D gene: .; CDR3 DNA: TGTGCCAGCAGTGAATCTTCAATCGTGCAGCCCCAGCATTTT; CDR3 protein: CASSESSIVQPQHF
clone size: .; J gene: TRBJ2-7; V gene: TRBV7-9; D gene: .; CDR3 DNA: TGTGCCAGCAGCTTAGGTTACACCTACGAGCAGTACTTC; CDR3 protein: CASSLGYTYEQYF
clone size: .; J gene: TRBJ2-2; V gene: TRBV5-1; D gene: .; CDR3 DNA: TGCGCCAGCAGCTTGGTAGATTCGGCCGGGGAGCTGTTTTTT; CDR3 protein: CASSLVDSAGELFF
clone size: .; J gene: TRBJ2-2; V gene: TRBV5-1; D gene: TRBD2; CDR3 DNA: TGCGCCAGCAGCTCTAGCGGGGGCTCAACCGGGGAGCTGTTTTTT; CDR3 protein: CASSSSGGSTGELFF
clone size: .; J gene: TRBJ1-1; V gene: TRBV21-1; D gene: .; CDR3 DNA: TGTGCCAGCAGCAAATCCCCGAGGCGTGAGAACACTGAAGCTTTCTTT; CDR3 protein: CASSKSPRRENTEAFF
clone size: .; J gene: TRBJ2-5; V gene: TRBV20-1; D gene: TRBD1; CDR3 DNA: TGCAGTATCAGGGGGCAAGAGACCCAGTACTTC; CDR3 protein: CSIRGQETQYF
clone size: .; J gene: TRBJ2-2; V gene: TRBV9; D gene: TRBD1; CDR3 DNA: TGTGCCAGCAGCGCCACAGGGGAGCACGGGGAGCTGTTTTTT; CDR3 protein: CASSATGEHGELFF
clone size: .; J gene: TRBJ1-1; V gene: TRBV28; D gene: .; CDR3 DNA: TGTGCCAGCAAGCTCCCCCATTTGGGGCCTGAAGCTTTCTTT; CDR3 protein: CASKLPHLGPEAFF
clone size: few; J gene: TRBJ2-2; V gene: TRBV9; D gene: .; CDR3 DNA: TGTGCCAGCAGCTTCCCCGGTGGGGGGCCTAAAACCGGGGAGCTGTTTTTT; CDR3 protein: CASSFPGGGPKTGELFF
clone size: .; J gene: TRBJ1-1; V gene: TRBV11-2; D gene: .; CDR3 DNA: TGTGCCAGCAGCTACGGGACGGCGAACACTGAAGCTTTCTTT; CDR3 protein: CASSYGTANTEAFF
clone size: .; J gene: TRBJ1-1; V gene: TRBV6-6; D gene: .; CDR3 DNA: TGTGCCAGCAGTCGATCCGGGACCACTAACACTGAAGCTTTCTTT; CDR3 protein: CASSRSGTTNTEAFF
clone size: .; J gene: TRBJ1-4; V gene: TRBV19; D gene: .; CDR3 DNA: TGTGCCAGTACCTCTTACGGCTCTTCTAATGAAAAACTGTTTTTT; CDR3 protein: CASTSYGSSNEKLFF
clone size: once; J gene: TRBJ2-7; V gene: TRBV29-1; D gene: .; CDR3 DNA: TGCAGCGTTGGACCCCAGGGGGGCTACGAGCAGTACTTC; CDR3 protein: CSVGPQGGYEQYF
clone size: .; J gene: TRBJ2-7; V gene: TRBV14; D gene: .; CDR3 DNA: TGTGCCAGCAGCCAGAACAGGGGAGGCGAGCAGTACTTC; CDR3 protein: CASSQNRGGEQYF
clone size: few; J gene: TRBJ1-3; V gene: TRBV7-9; D gene: .; CDR3 DNA: TGTGCCAGCAGCAGCCGGGGAAAAGGAAACACCATATATTTT; CDR3 protein: CASSSRGKGNTIYF
clone size: .; J gene: TRBJ1-6; V gene: TRBV19; D gene: .; CDR3 DNA: TGTGCCAGTAGTAACCGTTGGGATTCACCCCTCCACTTT; CDR3 protein: CASSNRWDSPLHF
clone size: .; J gene: TRBJ1-5; V gene: TRBV11-2; D gene: .; CDR3 DNA: TGTGCCAGCAGCCCTGGGGGGGGTAAGCAGCCCCAGCATTTT; CDR3 protein: CASSPGGGKQPQHF
clone size: .; J gene: TRBJ2-3; V gene: TRBV27; D gene: .; CDR3 DNA: TGTGCCAGCCTAAAAGACCTCCTAAGCACAGATACGCAGTATTTT; CDR3 protein: CASLKDLLSTDTQYF
clone size: .; J gene: TRBJ2-2; V gene: TRBV7-9; D gene: .; CDR3 DNA: TGTGCCAGCAGCCTAGCGGGGACAGGGTATACCGGGGAGCTGTTTTTT; CDR3 protein: CASSLAGTGYTGELFF
clone size: .; J gene: TRBJ2-1; V gene: TRBV9; D gene: .; CDR3 DNA: TGTGCCAGCAGCGTAATGACTCGGACAGCGGCCTACAATGAGCAGTTCTTC; CDR3 protein: CASSVMTRTAAYNEQFF
clone size: .; J gene: TRBJ2-7; V gene: TRBV6-1; D gene: .; CDR3 DNA: TGTGCCAGCAGTGAAGCCGGCAGGGTATACGAGCAGTACTTC; CDR3 protein: CASSEAGRVYEQYF
clone size: .; J gene: TRBJ1-5; V gene: TRBV5-8; D gene: .; CDR3 DNA: TGTGCCAGCAGCCCACGGACCGACCGTCAGCCCCAGCATTTT; CDR3 protein: CASSPRTDRQPQHF
clone size: .; J gene: TRBJ2-3; V gene: TRBV5-1; D gene: .; CDR3 DNA: TGCGCCAGCAGCTTGGAAGGAGGGGGCACAGATACGCAGTATTTT; CDR3 protein: CASSLEGGGTDTQYF
clone size: .; J gene: TRBJ2-5; V gene: TRBV19; D gene: .; CDR3 DNA: TGTGCCAGTAGTGTAGGGGCTTGGGAGACCCAGTACTTC; CDR3 protein: CASSVGAWETQYF
clone size: .; J gene: TRBJ2-3; V gene: TRBV19; D gene: .; CDR3 DNA: TGTGCCAGTAGTATAGGGACGGATACGCAGTATTTT; CDR3 protein: CASSIGTDTQYF
clone size: .; J gene: TRBJ2-1; V gene: TRBV19; D gene: .; CDR3 DNA: TGTGCCAGTAGTATTTCCCGGGGCTACAATGAGCAGTTCTTC; CDR3 protein: CASSISRGYNEQFF
clone size: .; J gene: TRBJ1-6; V gene: TRBV18; D gene: .; CDR3 DNA: TGTGCCAGCTCACCAACCGACATTTCACCCCTCCACTTT; CDR3 protein: CASSPTDISPLHF
clone size: .; J gene: TRBJ2-2; V gene: TRBV2; D gene: .; CDR3 DNA: TGTGCCAGCAGTAAAACCGGGGGCACCGGGGAGCTGTTTTTT; CDR3 protein: CASSKTGGTGELFF
clone size: once; J gene: TRBJ2-7; V gene: TRBV10-1; D gene: TRBD1; CDR3 DNA: TGCGCCAGCAGTGGAGAACAGGGGCCCTACGAGCAGTACTTC; CDR3 protein: CASSGEQGPYEQYF
clone size: .; J gene: TRBJ2-7; V gene: TRBV10-3; D gene: TRBD1; CDR3 DNA: TGTGCTATCACCGCCGGGACAGGGTACTCCTACGAGCAGTACTTC; CDR3 protein: CAITAGTGYSYEQYF
clone size: .; J gene: TRBJ2-3; V gene: TRBV14; D gene: TRBD2; CDR3 DNA: TGTGCCAGCAGCCTTCGACTAGCGGGGGTGGGTACGCAGTATTTT; CDR3 protein: CASSLRLAGVGTQYF
clone size: .; J gene: TRBJ2-2; V gene: TRBV5-1; D gene: TRBD2; CDR3 DNA: TGCGCCAGCAGCGGGGACTATGTCGGGGAGCTGTTTTTT; CDR3 protein: CASSGDYVGELFF
clone size: .; J gene: TRBJ2-5; V gene: TRBV6-6; D gene: TRBD2; CDR3 DNA: TGTGCCAGCAGTTCTAAGCGGGAGACACAAGAGACCCAGTACTTC; CDR3 protein: CASSSKRETQETQYF
clone size: .; J gene: TRBJ1-4; V gene: TRBV10-2; D gene: .; CDR3 DNA: TGCGCCAGCAGTGGGGCGGGAGCAGCAACTAATGAAAAACTGTTTTTT; CDR3 protein: CASSGAGAATNEKLFF
clone size: .; J gene: TRBJ1-1; V gene: TRBV6-6; D gene: .; CDR3 DNA: TGTGCCAGCAGTTTGAGGGGGGACTACGGTGAAGCTTTCTTT; CDR3 protein: CASSLRGDYGEAFF
clone size: .; J gene: TRBJ2-3; V gene: TRBV5-1; D gene: TRBD2; CDR3 DNA: TGCGCCAGCAGCCGCGAATCTAGCGGGGGGGCAGATACGCAGTATTTT; CDR3 protein: CASSRESSGGADTQYF
clone size: .; J gene: TRBJ1-2; V gene: TRBV2; D gene: TRBD1; CDR3 DNA: TGTGCCAGCAGTGAAGCGCTCGGGACAGAAGGCTACACCTTC; CDR3 protein: CASSEALGTEGYTF